This TCR beta chain originates from a study of T cell responses to AZD1222 COVID-19 vaccine. Study-level results: Spike-specific TCRs gained breadth and depth after people received two AZD1222 doses. All repertoire sampling was performed exclusively after the peak T cell response. Unmutated variant regions are reportedly targeted by nearly half of spike-specific TCRs. The span of vaccine-associated CD4 TCRs extended across spike, with dominance at 160-218 and 743-854.

Points on this clone: As yet, its antigen is unknown.

CDR1 SQVTM and CDR2 ANQGSEA come from the germline V gene. V lost 4 bases and J lost 5; bases outside the gene matches: 4. This CDR3 is 13 amino acids long. Using immunoSEQ multiplex PCR, the repertoire was profiled, and TCRdb retains in-frame clones only, with some absent. The sample consists of around 99,000 clones, more than 80% of them appearing once. Material: peripheral blood, obtained on day 0 of AZD1222 vaccination. This chain uses TRBV29-1 with TRBJ2-5, with 10 bases matching TRBD2. This clonotype was sampled from an adult in good health. The CDR3 loop reads CSVAAAGGETQYF. Here the CDR3 DNA reads TGCAGCGTTGCGGCAGCGGGAGGGGAGACCCAGTACTTC.